A selection of T cell receptor beta chains follows, all from one sample in a study of cytomegalovirus exposure and HLA in healthy donors. Generated by immunoSEQ multiplex PCR, the TCRdb table keeps only in-frame clones and is missing some. The table has around 150,000 clones, approximately 70% seen once; the top ten hold around 14%. The source material was PBMCs. These receptors came from a human donor in good health. The CDR3 runs from the conserved cysteine through the conserved F or W. A D gene is named only where the DNA matches it firmly. Part of the rows lack a size; the others show once, few, many or a class for expanded clones.

v_call	d_call	clone_size	j_call	cdr3_aa	cdr3_nt
TRBV21-1	NA	NA	TRBJ2-5	CASRPQGIQETQYF	TGTGCCAGCAGGCCACAGGGGATCCAAGAGACCCAGTACTTC
TRBV6-5	NA	NA	TRBJ1-1	CASTPGRTEAFF	TGTGCCAGCACTCCAGGGCGAACTGAAGCTTTCTTT
TRBV7-8	NA	NA	TRBJ2-1	CASSFETAYNEQFF	TGTGCCAGCAGCTTTGAGACAGCCTACAATGAGCAGTTCTTC
TRBV9	TRBD1	NA	TRBJ1-1	CASSVVPRTGNTEAFF	TGTGCCAGCAGCGTAGTCCCCCGGACAGGGAACACTGAAGCTTTCTTT
TRBV4-1	NA	NA	TRBJ1-1	CASSQVQGLITEAFF	TGCGCCAGCAGCCAAGTTCAGGGTCTAATAACTGAAGCTTTCTTT
TRBV10-3	TRBD1	NA	TRBJ1-1	CAIRRDRAGTEAFF	TGTGCCATCAGGCGGGACAGGGCGGGCACTGAAGCTTTCTTT
TRBV7-3	TRBD2	NA	TRBJ2-1	CASSLDIAGGTNEQFF	TGTGCCAGCAGCTTAGATATAGCGGGAGGAACCAATGAGCAGTTCTTC
TRBV5-1	TRBD2	NA	TRBJ2-7	CATSETAGTYEQYF	TGCGCCACCTCGGAAACAGCGGGGACCTACGAGCAGTACTTC
TRBV29-1	NA	few	TRBJ1-1	CSVGSGVSTEAFF	TGCAGCGTTGGGTCAGGGGTTTCTACTGAAGCTTTCTTT
TRBV2	NA	few	TRBJ2-3	CASRGPQVDTQYF	TGTGCCAGCAGAGGTCCCCAGGTAGATACGCAGTATTTT
TRBV28	NA	NA	TRBJ1-2	CASSLNRGRLYGYTF	TGTGCCAGCAGTTTAAATAGGGGGAGACTTTATGGCTACACCTTC
TRBV27	TRBD1	NA	TRBJ1-6	CASSPPRDRVYAPLHF	TGTGCCAGCAGCCCCCCCCGGGACAGGGTATATGCACCCCTCCACTTT
TRBV11-2	TRBD2	NA	TRBJ2-7	CASSLELAGGPYEQYF	TGTGCCAGCAGCTTAGAACTAGCGGGAGGGCCCTACGAGCAGTACTTC